This T cell receptor (beta chain) was sequenced during a study of T cells in Graves' hyperthyroidism and ophthalmopathy. From RNA transcripts, TCR beta CDR3 regions were amplified. TCR CDR3 underwent first-round RT-PCR with the HTBI primer set. TCRdb itself ran the multiplex PCR reads through MiXCR, one entry per CDR3 protein. Among a few hundred thousand distinct CDR3 sequences listed, roughly a sixth were seen once. Trimming left V 1 base short and J 7 bases short, with 10 bases between. This CDR3 spans 14 amino acids. Germline V CDR1 and CDR2: LGHNA, YSLEER. This clonotype was counted between two and nine times. Each diagnosis drew on symptoms, thyroxine, TRAb, thyroid ultrasound and orbital computed tomography findings.

Sequencing was performed on blood. The V gene is TRBV4-3, the J gene TRBJ1-4; D call uncertain. This clonotype was sampled from a woman aged 25 to 45 with Graves' ophthalmopathy. The CDR3 DNA sequence: TGCGCCAGCAGCCAAGTCTGGGTCCGTGAAAAACTGTTTTTT. The encoded protein is CASSQVWVREKLFF.